This TCR beta chain was profiled in a study of cytomegalovirus exposure and HLA in healthy donors. This CDR3 is 12 amino acids long. The V end was cut by 6 bases, the J end by 4 bases, with 9 bases between. Looked up from germline, CDR1 is LNHDA and CDR2 is SQIVND (reference sequence). The data were produced by immunoSEQ multiplex PCR, yet TCRdb's version contains in-frame clones alone and is incomplete. The sample comprises some 150,000 clones, about 86% of which are singletons, and about 2.2% rests with the top ten. Material: PBMCs. The V and J genes are TRBV19 and TRBJ1-2; D not resolved. The sequence was collected from a human donor in good health. CDR3 DNA sequence: TGTGCCAGTAGCGCGGCTATCTATGGCTACACCTTC. This encodes CASSAAIYGYTF.